The following is a TCR beta chain sequence with its context. This could be a read error, since a much larger clone is one nucleotide away. The source material, RNA transcripts, was used to amplify TCR beta CDR3 regions. The study used the HTBI primer set for a first-round RT-PCR of the TCR CDR3. TCRdb re-derived calls from the multiplex PCR reads in MiXCR, one entry per CDR3 protein. The sample lists about 400,000 distinct CDR3 sequences, 15% to 18% occurring once. The data are from a study of T cells in Graves' hyperthyroidism and ophthalmopathy. The CDR3 has 15 amino acids. Criteria for exclusion of patients were uncontrolled infection, other autoimmune disease, pregnancy or lactation. PBMCs came from 10 ml fresh peripheral blood.

The chain joins TRBV12-3 or TRBV12-4 to TRBJ1-3, with D possibly TRBD1 on 5 matching bases. Input material: blood. This clonotype was sampled from a woman aged 18-30 years with Graves' hyperthyroidism. The CDR3 here is CASSYLGASGNAIYF. CDR3 bases: TGTGCCAGCAGTTATTTAGGGGCCTCTGGAAACGCCATATATTTT.